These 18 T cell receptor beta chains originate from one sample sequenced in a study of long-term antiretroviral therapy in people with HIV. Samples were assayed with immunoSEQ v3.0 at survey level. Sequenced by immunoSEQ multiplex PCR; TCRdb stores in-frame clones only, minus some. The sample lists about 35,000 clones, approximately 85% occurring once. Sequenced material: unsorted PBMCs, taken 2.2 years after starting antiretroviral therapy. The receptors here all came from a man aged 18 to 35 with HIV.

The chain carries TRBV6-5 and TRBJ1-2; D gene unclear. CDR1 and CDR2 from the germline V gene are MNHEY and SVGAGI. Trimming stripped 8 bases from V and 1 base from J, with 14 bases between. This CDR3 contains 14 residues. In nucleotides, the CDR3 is TGTGCCAGCTCCTCGGGGTTCATTAACTATGGCTACACCTTC. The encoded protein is CASSSGFINYGYTF.

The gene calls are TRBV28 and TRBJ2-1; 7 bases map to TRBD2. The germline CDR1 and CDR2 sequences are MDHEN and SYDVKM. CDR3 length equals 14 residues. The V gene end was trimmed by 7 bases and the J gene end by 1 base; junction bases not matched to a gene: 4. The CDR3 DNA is TGTGCCAGCATGGTGCGGGAGTCCTACAATGAGCAGTTCTTC. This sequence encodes CASMVRESYNEQFF.

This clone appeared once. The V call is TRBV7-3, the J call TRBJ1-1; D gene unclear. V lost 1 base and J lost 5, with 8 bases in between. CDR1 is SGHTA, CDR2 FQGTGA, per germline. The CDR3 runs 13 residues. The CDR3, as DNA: TGTGCCAGCAGCTTAAATTCGGGGACTGAAGCTTTCTTT. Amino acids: CASSLNSGTEAFF.

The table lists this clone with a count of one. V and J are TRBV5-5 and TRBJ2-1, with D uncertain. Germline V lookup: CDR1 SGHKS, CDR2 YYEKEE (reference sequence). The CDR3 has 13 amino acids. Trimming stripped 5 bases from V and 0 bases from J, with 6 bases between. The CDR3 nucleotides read TGTGCCAGCAGGGCTCTCTCCTACAATGAGCAGTTCTTC. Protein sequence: CASRALSYNEQFF.

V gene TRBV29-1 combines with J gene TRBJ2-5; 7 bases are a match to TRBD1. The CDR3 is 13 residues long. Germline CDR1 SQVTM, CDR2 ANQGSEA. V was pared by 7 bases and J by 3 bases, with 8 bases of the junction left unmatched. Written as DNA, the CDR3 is TGCAGCGACAAGAAGGGGGCTGAAGAGACCCAGTACTTC. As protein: CSDKKGAEETQYF.

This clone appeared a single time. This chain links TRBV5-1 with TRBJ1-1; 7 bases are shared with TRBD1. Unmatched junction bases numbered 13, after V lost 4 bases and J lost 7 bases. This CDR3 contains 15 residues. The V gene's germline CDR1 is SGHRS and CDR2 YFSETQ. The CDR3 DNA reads TGCGCCAGCAGCCGTACCGAAACCGGGACAGATGAAGCTTTCTTT. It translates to CASSRTETGTDEAFF.

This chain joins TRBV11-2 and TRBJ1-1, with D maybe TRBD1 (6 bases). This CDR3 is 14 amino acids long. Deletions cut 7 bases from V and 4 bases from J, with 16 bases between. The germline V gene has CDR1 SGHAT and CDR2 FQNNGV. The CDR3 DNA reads TGTGCCAGCACCCAAGAGGGGGTTTCCACTGAAGCTTTCTTT. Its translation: CASTQEGVSTEAFF.

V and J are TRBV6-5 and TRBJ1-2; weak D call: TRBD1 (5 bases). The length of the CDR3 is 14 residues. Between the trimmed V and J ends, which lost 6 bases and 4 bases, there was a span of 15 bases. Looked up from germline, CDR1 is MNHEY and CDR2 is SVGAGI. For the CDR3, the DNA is TGTGCCAGCAGCGTACGACAGTACTTCTATGGCTACACCTTC. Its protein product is CASSVRQYFYGYTF.

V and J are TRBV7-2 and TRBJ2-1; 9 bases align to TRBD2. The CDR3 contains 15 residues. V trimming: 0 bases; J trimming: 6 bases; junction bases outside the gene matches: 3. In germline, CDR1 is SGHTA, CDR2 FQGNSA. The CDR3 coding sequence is TGTGCCAGCAGCTTAGCGGGCGGGGGGGCCAATGAGCAGTTCTTC. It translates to CASSLAGGGANEQFF.

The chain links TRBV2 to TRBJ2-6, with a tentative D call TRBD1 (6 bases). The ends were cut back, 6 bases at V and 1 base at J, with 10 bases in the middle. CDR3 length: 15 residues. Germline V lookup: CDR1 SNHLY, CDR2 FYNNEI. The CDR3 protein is CASRGGTSGANVLTF. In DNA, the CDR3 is TGTGCCAGCAGGGGTGGGACATCTGGGGCCAACGTCCTGACTTTC. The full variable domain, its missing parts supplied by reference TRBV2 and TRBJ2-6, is EPEVTQTPSHQVTQMGQEVILRCVPISNHLYFYWYRQILGQKVEFLVSFYNNEISEKSEIFDDQFSVERPDGSNFTLKIRSTKLEDSAMYFCASRGGTSGANVLTFGAGSRLTVL.

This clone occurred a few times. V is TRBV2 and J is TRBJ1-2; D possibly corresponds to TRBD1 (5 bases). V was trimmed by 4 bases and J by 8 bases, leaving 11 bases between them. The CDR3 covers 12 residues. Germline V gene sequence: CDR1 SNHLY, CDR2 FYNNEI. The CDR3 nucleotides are TGTGCCAGCAGTGTGGGGCGGAGGGGCTACACCTTC. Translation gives CASSVGRRGYTF.

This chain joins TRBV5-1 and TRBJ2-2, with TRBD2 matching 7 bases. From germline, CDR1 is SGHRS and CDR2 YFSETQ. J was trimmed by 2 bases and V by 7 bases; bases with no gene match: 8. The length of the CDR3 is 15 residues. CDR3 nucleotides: TGCGCCAGCTTAGCGACTAGCAGTAACACCGGGGAGCTGTTTTTT. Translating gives CASLATSSNTGELFF.

CDR3 coding DNA: TGTGCCAGCAGTATCCACTACGGGACTTACGCGAACACCGGGGAGCTGTTTTTT. It codes for CASSIHYGTYANTGELFF. The rearrangement joins TRBV27 to TRBJ2-2; TRBD2 is a possible D gene (6 bases). Germline values: CDR1 MNHEY, CDR2 SMNVEV (reference sequence). The CDR3 runs to 18 residues. V shed 5 bases and J shed 0 bases, with 19 bases lying between them.

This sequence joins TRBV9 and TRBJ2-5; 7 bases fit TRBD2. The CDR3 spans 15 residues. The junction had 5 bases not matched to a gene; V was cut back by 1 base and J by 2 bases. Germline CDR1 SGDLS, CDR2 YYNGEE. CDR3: CASSVMAGLQETQYF. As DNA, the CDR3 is TGTGCCAGCAGCGTAATGGCGGGACTACAAGAGACCCAGTACTTC.

The CDR3 loop is CASSTQRGSYNEQFF. CDR3 in DNA: TGTGCCAGCAGCACTCAGAGGGGATCCTACAATGAGCAGTTCTTC. V gene TRBV7-9 combines with J gene TRBJ2-1; D may match TRBD1 or TRBD2 (5 bases each). The CDR3 length is 15 residues. Trimming took off 5 bases at V and 1 base at J, with 12 bases between the two ends. The germline CDR1 and CDR2 sequences are SEHNR and FQNEAQ (reference sequence).

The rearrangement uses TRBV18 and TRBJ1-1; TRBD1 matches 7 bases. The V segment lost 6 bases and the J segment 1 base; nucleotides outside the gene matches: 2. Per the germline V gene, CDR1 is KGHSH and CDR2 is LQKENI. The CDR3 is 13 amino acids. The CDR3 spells CASSGQANTEAFF. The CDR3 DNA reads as TGTGCCAGCTCCGGACAGGCGAACACTGAAGCTTTCTTT.

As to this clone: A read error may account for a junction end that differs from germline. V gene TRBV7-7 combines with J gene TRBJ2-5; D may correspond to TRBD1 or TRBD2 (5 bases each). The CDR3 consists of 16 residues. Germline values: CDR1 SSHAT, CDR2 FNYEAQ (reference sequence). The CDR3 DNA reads TGTGCTAGCAGCTTAGCGCCCAGGGACCTCCAAGAGACCCAGTACTTC. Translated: CASSLAPRDLQETQYF.

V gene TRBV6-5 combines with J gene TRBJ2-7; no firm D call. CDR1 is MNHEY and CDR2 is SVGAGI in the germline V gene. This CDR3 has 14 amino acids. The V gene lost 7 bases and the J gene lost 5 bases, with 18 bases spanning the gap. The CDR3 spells CASTLQFGHHEQYF. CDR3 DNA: TGTGCCAGCACTCTCCAGTTTGGTCATCACGAGCAGTACTTC.